This paragraph covers one T cell receptor (beta chain) sequence. Its matching antigen is unknown. This sample is drawn from a study of a mutant IDH1 vaccine in newly diagnosed glioma. The overall study: Pretreatment consisted of radiotherapy, temozolomide, or both, with most receiving both. Study observations and caveats: Pseudoprogression seemingly bore no relation to changes in top peripheral T cell clonotypes.

CDR1 and CDR2 (germline): SGHRS, YFSETQ. Trimming removed 4 bases from V and 15 bases from J, with 20 bases in between. The CDR3 loop spans 13 amino acids. Produced via immunoSEQ multiplex PCR; TCRdb's table is partial and in-frame only. The sample lists tens of thousands of clones; about 80% were seen once. The time point: baseline, week 1 (first vaccination visit). Described treatment: pre-vaccination baseline after standard-of-care therapy. The sample consisted of PBMCs, taken from a glioma patient treated with radiotherapy, temozolomide or both. The clonotype originates from a woman in her 50s with glioma. This rearrangement joins TRBV5-1 to TRBJ2-1; D remains ambiguous. CDR3 sequence: CASSKDPSQEWFF. The DNA for the CDR3 is TGCGCCAGCAGCAAGGACCCATCGCAAGAATGGTTCTTC.